The 13 T cell receptor beta chains in this list originate from one sample, sequenced in a study of shared clonotypes between healthy human individuals. Only in-frame clones appear in the TCRdb table, and some are missing; sequencing was by immunoSEQ multiplex PCR. The data hold over a million clones, with around 98.5% observed a single time. What was sequenced was naive CD4+ T cells sorted from blood. As to subset: CD45RA+ positively selected. These receptors originate from a man in his thirties or forties in good health.

The chain couples TRBV7-9 to TRBJ2-7; TRBD2 agrees at 10 bases. Germline V gives CDR1 SEHNR, CDR2 FQNEAQ (reference sequence). The CDR3 has 15 residues. The V and J ends lost 5 bases and 4 bases, in that order; junction bases with no gene match: 8. The DNA for the CDR3 is TGTGCCAGCAGCAATGGCCTAGCGGGAGTGTACGAGCAGTACTTC. Its protein is CASSNGLAGVYEQYF.

This chain links TRBV5-8 with TRBJ1-2; D gene unclear. CDR3 length: 14 residues. V was trimmed by 6 bases and J by 0 bases, leaving 12 bases between them. CDR1 and CDR2 (germline): SGHTS, YDEGEE. CDR3 amino acids: CASTLYGANYGYTF. The CDR3 nucleotides read TGTGCCAGCACCTTATACGGAGCTAACTATGGCTACACCTTC.

This chain joins TRBV7-2 and TRBJ2-4, with D uncertain. This CDR3 comprises 15 residues. V was clipped by 5 bases and J by 5 bases, with 16 bases between them. The germline V gene has CDR1 SGHTA and CDR2 FQGNSA. The CDR3 sequence: CASSRTPGPENIQYF. For the CDR3, the DNA is TGTGCCAGCAGCCGGACCCCCGGCCCGGAAAACATTCAGTACTTC.

The V call is TRBV6-5, the J call TRBJ2-7; possible D gene TRBD2, 6 bases. CDR3 length equals 16 residues. Germline V gives CDR1 MNHEY, CDR2 SVGAGI. V dropped 2 bases and J dropped 7 bases, with 21 bases sitting between them. DNA for the CDR3: TGTGCCAGCAGTTACACCCACCTCGGGGGTCCCTGGGAGCAGTACTTC. It yields the protein CASSYTHLGGPWEQYF.

The chain recombines TRBV6-5 with TRBJ1-1; a weak D match, TRBD1 (5 bases). This CDR3 region has 13 residues. Between the trimmed V and J ends, which lost 10 bases and 1 base, there was a span of 13 bases. Germline assignment: CDR1 MNHEY and CDR2 SVGAGI. The CDR3 region is CATADRRNTEAFF. CDR3 in DNA: TGTGCCACCGCCGACAGACGGAACACTGAAGCTTTCTTT.

Comments on this clone: Other nucleotide sequences in the sample specify the same CDR3. CDR3 DNA: TGTGCCAGCAGCCGGGGACAGTACAATGAGCAGTTCTTC. This sequence encodes CASSRGQYNEQFF. The chain is built from TRBV7-9 and TRBJ2-1; 7 bases are shared with TRBD1. CDR1 is SEHNR and CDR2 is FQNEAQ in the germline V gene (reference sequence). The CDR3 runs 13 residues. V was clipped by 5 bases and J by 4 bases; unmatched bases: 2.

V and J are TRBV5-4 and TRBJ2-7; 7 nucleotides line up with TRBD2. Trimming removed 0 bases from V and 4 bases from J; junction bases left unmatched: 4. CDR3 length equals 14 residues. The germline CDR1 and CDR2 sequences are SGHNT and YYREEE (reference sequence). The CDR3 nucleotides are TGTGCCAGCAGCTTGGGACTAGCCTATTACGAGCAGTACTTC. Translation gives CASSLGLAYYEQYF.

This chain joins TRBV27 and TRBJ2-3, with D tentatively TRBD1 (5 bases). V was cut by 4 bases and J by 3 bases, with 11 bases left in between. The germline V gene has CDR1 MNHEY and CDR2 SMNVEV (reference sequence). The CDR3 loop spans 14 amino acids. CDR3 amino acids: CASSSRQLTDTQYF. In DNA, the CDR3 is TGTGCCAGCAGTTCTAGACAGTTGACAGATACGCAGTATTTT.

This clone was observed a single time. The V call is TRBV6-1, the J call TRBJ1-1; perhaps TRBD1 as D (6 bases). Deletions cut 4 bases from V and 6 bases from J, with 12 bases between. The CDR3 sequence is 13 residues long. Germline CDR1 and CDR2: MNHNS and SASEGT. The CDR3 sequence: CASSVPGASEAFF. The CDR3 DNA reads as TGTGCCAGCAGTGTGCCGGGGGCCTCTGAAGCTTTCTTT.

The chain recombines TRBV7-6 with TRBJ1-1, with TRBD1 matching over 9 bases. V dropped 2 bases and J dropped 2; count of bases not matched to a gene: 9. Germline CDR1 SGHVS, CDR2 FNYEAQ. The CDR3 has 17 amino acids. DNA of the CDR3: TGTGCCAGCAGCTTAAGGGTCGGGACAGGGCTCAACACTGAAGCTTTCTTT. It is translated as CASSLRVGTGLNTEAFF.

The chain couples TRBV4-3 to TRBJ2-4; weak D call: TRBD1 (5 bases). CDR1 is LGHNA, CDR2 YSLEER, per germline. The V gene lost 3 bases and the J gene lost 0 bases, with 6 bases spanning the gap. The CDR3 totals 14 residues. The CDR3 sequence: CASSQTVAKNIQYF. The CDR3, as DNA: TGCGCCAGCAGCCAGACAGTAGCCAAAAACATTCAGTACTTC.

For this clone: This specimen includes other DNA sequences encoding the same CDR3. The chain couples TRBV5-4 to TRBJ2-7, with D possibly TRBD2 on 6 matching bases. CDR3 size: 14 residues. V was clipped by 0 bases and J by 4 bases, with 11 bases between them. Germline lookup yields CDR1 SGHNT and CDR2 YYREEE (reference sequence). The CDR3 DNA is TGTGCCAGCAGCTTGGTGGGAGGTGGATACGAGCAGTACTTC. This sequence encodes CASSLVGGGYEQYF.

The count of this clone is one. The chain has TRBV5-1 and TRBJ2-3; 7 nucleotides line up with TRBD2. CDR1 is SGHRS and CDR2 is YFSETQ in the germline V gene. This CDR3 has 14 amino acids. J gave up 3 bases and V 1 base, and 2 bases lay outside the gene matches. The CDR3 DNA reads as TGCGCCAGCAGCTTGAGCGGGGTGACAGATACGCAGTATTTT. It codes for CASSLSGVTDTQYF.